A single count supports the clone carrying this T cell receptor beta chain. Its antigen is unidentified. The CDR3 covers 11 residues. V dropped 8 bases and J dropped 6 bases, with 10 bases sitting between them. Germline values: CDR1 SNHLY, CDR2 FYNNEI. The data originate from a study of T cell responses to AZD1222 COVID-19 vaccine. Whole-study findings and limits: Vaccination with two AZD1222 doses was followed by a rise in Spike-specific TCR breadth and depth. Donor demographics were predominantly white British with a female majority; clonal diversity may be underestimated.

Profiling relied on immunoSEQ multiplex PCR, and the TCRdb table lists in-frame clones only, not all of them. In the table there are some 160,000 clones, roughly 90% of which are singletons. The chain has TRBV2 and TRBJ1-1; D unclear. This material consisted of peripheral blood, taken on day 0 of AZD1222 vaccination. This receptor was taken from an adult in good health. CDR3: CASGDLAEAFF. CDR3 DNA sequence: TGTGCCAGCGGGGATTTGGCTGAAGCTTTCTTT.